This T cell receptor (beta chain) was identified in a study of read filtering for tumor transcriptome and immune sequencing. Study in general: Patients were approximately 18 male and about 15 female, mean age 65.9 years, range 47 to 80. TCR-mapped reads were about 4.05 to 11 million with IR-seq versus roughly 75 to 1,400 with RNA-seq. The study's findings and limits: The sorted CD138-negative fraction was a mixed bone marrow immune population, not purified T cells. Compared with RNA-seq, IR-seq gave much higher clonotype depth and reliability.

This clonotype was seen many times. Its antigen is not identified. From 350 to 500 ng of RNA, a library with molecular barcoded alpha/delta and beta/gamma adaptors was made. One entry per CDR3 protein, called by TCRdb with MiXCR from the reads. This sample carries 40,000 to 50,000 distinct CDR3 sequences, roughly 18% of them seen once, and the ten largest clones take just over 15%. V gave up 3 bases and J gave up 4 bases, with 13 bases separating them. The germline gives CDR1 LGHDT, CDR2 YNNKEL (reference sequence). The length of the CDR3 is 15 residues. Material for sequencing was a population of CD138-negative cells sorted from bone marrow. The clonotype originates from a donor at least 40 years old with multiple myeloma. The rearrangement uses TRBV3-1 and TRBJ2-1, with TRBD1 as a possible D gene (5 bases). The CDR3 bases are TGTGCCAGCAGCCATAGGGGTCGACAATACAATGAGCAGTTCTTC. It translates to CASSHRGRQYNEQFF.